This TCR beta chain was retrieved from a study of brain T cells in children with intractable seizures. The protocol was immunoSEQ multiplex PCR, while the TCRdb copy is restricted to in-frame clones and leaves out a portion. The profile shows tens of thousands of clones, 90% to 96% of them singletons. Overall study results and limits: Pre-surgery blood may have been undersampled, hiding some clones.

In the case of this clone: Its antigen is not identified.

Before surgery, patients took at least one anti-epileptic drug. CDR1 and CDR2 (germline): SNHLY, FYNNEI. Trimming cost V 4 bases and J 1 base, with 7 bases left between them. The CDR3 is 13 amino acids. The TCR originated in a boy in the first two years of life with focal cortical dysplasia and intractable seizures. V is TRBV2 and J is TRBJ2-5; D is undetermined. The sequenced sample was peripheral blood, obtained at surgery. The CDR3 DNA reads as TGTGCCAGCAGTGTGGGGTTCCAAGAGACCCAGTACTTC. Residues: CASSVGFQETQYF.